One and the same sample provided the 5 T cell receptor beta chains below, sequenced in a study of early T cells in non-severe SARS-CoV-2 infection. In TCRdb, the 5' RACE reads were re-called with MiXCR into one record per CDR3 protein. The sample consists of 25,000 to 30,000 distinct CDR3 sequences, 5.4% of them appearing once. Sequenced sample: whole blood. The origin of the receptors is an adult who was a healthcare worker with PCR-confirmed SARS-CoV-2 infection or an uninfected control (not recorded which).

The chain carries TRBV25-1 and TRBJ1-5, with D unresolved. CDR1 and CDR2 (germline): MGHDK, SYGVNS. V was pared by 0 bases and J by 10 bases, with 7 bases between. There are 12 residues in the CDR3. The DNA of the CDR3 is TGTGCCAGCAGTGAATACCACGGTCCCCAGCATTTT. It encodes CASSEYHGPQHF.

V gene TRBV11-2 combines with J gene TRBJ2-7; a weak D match, TRBD2 (6 bases). From germline, CDR1 is SGHAT and CDR2 FQNNGV. Trimming took off 5 bases at V and 6 bases at J, with 17 bases between the two ends. The CDR3 runs to 14 residues. The CDR3 region has the DNA TGTGCCAGCAGCCCGGCGGTATTGGGGGGCGAGCAGTACTTC. This gives the protein CASSPAVLGGEQYF.

This clonotype has a count of ten or more. The chain links TRBV12-3 or TRBV12-4 to TRBJ1-4; the D is unclear. Between the trimmed V and J ends, which lost 6 bases and 3 bases, there was a span of 17 bases. CDR3 length: 16 residues. As DNA, the CDR3 is TGTGCCAGCAGCCACCGCATGAAGTCCCCTAATGAAAAACTGTTTTTT. Protein sequence: CASSHRMKSPNEKLFF.

This clonotype has at least ten counts. The junction shows a germline mismatch at one end, possibly a read error. The J gene is TRBJ2-6, the V gene TRBV5-1; 11 bases align to TRBD2. Germline V lookup: CDR1 SGHRS, CDR2 YFSETQ. This CDR3 has 18 residues. CDR3 amino acids: CASSPGLAGLSGANVLTF. CDR3 in DNA: TGCGCCAGCAGCCCAGGACTAGCGGGTCTCTCTGGAGCCAACGTCCTGACTTTC.

The chain has TRBV19 and TRBJ2-1, with 10 nucleotides matching TRBD2. The CDR3 covers 14 residues. V shed 11 bases, J shed 8 bases, and the junction held 12 bases outside the gene matches. CDR1 is LNHDA, CDR2 SQIVND, per germline (reference sequence). The CDR3 is CAASSSGRSDEQFF. In DNA form, the CDR3 reads TGTGCCGCATCTTCTAGCGGGAGATCGGATGAGCAGTTCTTC.